These 28 T cell receptor beta chains were all obtained from the same sample, sequenced in a study of shared T cell receptors in the human thymus. Profiled with immunoSEQ multiplex PCR; TCRdb holds only in-frame clones, not every one. The profile covers roughly 700,000 clones, with roughly 90% appearing a single time and approximately 0.011% taken by the ten largest. The sample also formed part of further work on human thymus T cells.

The source material was thymocytes. The receptors were gathered from a boy under two years old with a congenital heart defect.

V and J are TRBV2 and TRBJ2-1, with 7 bases identical to TRBD2. Germline V CDR1 and CDR2: SNHLY, FYNNEI. Losses at the gene ends were 4 bases for V and 1 base for J; bases not matched to a gene: 4. The CDR3 consists of 15 residues. CDR3 DNA: TGTGCCAGCAGTGGGGGGGAGGGTTCCTACAATGAGCAGTTCTTC. Its translation: CASSGGEGSYNEQFF.

The V and J genes are TRBV28 and TRBJ1-3, with D perhaps TRBD1 (6 bases). Germline V CDR1 and CDR2: MDHEN, SYDVKM. The CDR3 length is 17 residues. Trimming stripped 1 base from V and 1 base from J, with 14 bases between. CDR3 protein: CASSLLAGEDSGNTIYF. The CDR3 region has the DNA TGTGCCAGCAGTTTATTGGCAGGGGAAGATTCTGGAAACACCATATATTTT.

The chain couples TRBV5-8 to TRBJ2-4, with a possible D match to TRBD2 (6 bases). Trimming removed 0 bases from V and 2 bases from J, with 12 bases in between. From germline, CDR1 is SGHTS and CDR2 YDEGEE. This CDR3 spans 16 amino acids. CDR3 residues: CASSLVWGETKNIQYF. DNA of the CDR3: TGTGCCAGCAGCTTGGTGTGGGGGGAGACCAAAAACATTCAGTACTTC.

V gene TRBV5-6 combines with J gene TRBJ2-5; 9 nucleotides match TRBD2. The J call could be wrong; TRBJ2-7 is a better fit for the DNA end. CDR1 and CDR2 from the germline V gene are SGHDT and YYEEEE. The CDR3 is 15 amino acids. The CDR3 spells CASSFSAGGPYEQYF. For the CDR3, the DNA is TGTGCCAGCAGCTTTTCTGCGGGAGGGCCGTACGAGCAGTACTTC.

V is TRBV29-1 and J is TRBJ2-7, with a tentative D call TRBD1 (7 bases). V was cut by 5 bases and J by 7 bases, with 18 bases left in between. The CDR3 is 13 residues long. Germline V CDR1 and CDR2: SQVTM, ANQGSEA. CDR3 DNA sequence: TGCAGCGTTTCCAGTACAGGGGCGGGGGAGCAGTACTTC. This sequence encodes CSVSSTGAGEQYF.

The rearrangement uses TRBV29-1 and TRBJ1-4; maybe TRBD1 (5 bases). Trimming took off 4 bases at V and 7 bases at J, with 13 bases between the two ends. CDR3 size: 13 residues. From germline, CDR1 is SQVTM and CDR2 ANQGSEA. CDR3 amino acids: CSVASAGGEKLFF. DNA for the CDR3: TGCAGCGTTGCCTCGGCGGGGGGTGAAAAACTGTTTTTT.

The rearrangement uses TRBV7-2 and TRBJ1-1; D possibly corresponds to TRBD1 (6 bases). The germline V gene encodes CDR1 SGHTA and CDR2 FQGNSA. Between the trimmed V and J ends, which lost 7 bases and 3 bases, there was a span of 15 bases. The CDR3 length is 14 residues. CDR3 region: CASITGGGDTEAFF. The CDR3 bases are TGTGCCAGCATCACGGGGGGGGGCGACACTGAAGCTTTCTTT.

The rearrangement links TRBV19 to TRBJ2-3; TRBD1 agrees at 8 bases. The germline V gene encodes CDR1 LNHDA and CDR2 SQIVND (reference sequence). The CDR3 loop spans 14 amino acids. The trim removed 7 bases at V and 5 bases at J, leaving 8 bases unmatched. The CDR3 DNA follows: TGTGCCAGTACCCCCGGACAGGGCCAAGATACGCAGTATTTT. Translation gives CASTPGQGQDTQYF. The full variable domain, with the rest looked up from reference TRBV19 and TRBJ2-3, is DGGITQSPKYLFRKEGQNVTLSCEQNLNHDAMYWYRQDPGQGLRLIYYSQIVNDFQKGDIAEGYSVSREKKESFPLTVTSAQKNPTAFYLCASTPGQGQDTQYFGPGTRLTVL.

This clone was observed once. The V and J genes are TRBV5-1 and TRBJ2-5; 11 nucleotides match TRBD1. The J segment lost 5 bases and the V segment lost 4 bases, leaving 7 bases of the junction unmatched. CDR1 SGHRS and CDR2 YFSETQ come from the germline V gene. This CDR3 region has 15 residues. The CDR3 coding sequence is TGCGCCAGCAGCCGACGGACAGGGGGCAAGGAGACCCAGTACTTC. Encoded protein: CASSRRTGGKETQYF.

The chain links TRBV27 to TRBJ2-7; D might be TRBD1 (5 bases). CDR1 and CDR2 from the germline V gene are MNHEY and SMNVEV (reference sequence). Trimming took off 7 bases at V and 3 bases at J, with 10 bases between the two ends. The CDR3 spans 12 residues. Written as DNA, the CDR3 is TGTGCCAGCATTAGCAGGGACTACGAGCAGTACTTC. Translating it yields CASISRDYEQYF.

The chain links TRBV5-4 to TRBJ2-4; possible D gene TRBD2, 5 bases. Trimming took off 2 bases at V and 0 bases at J, with 12 bases between the two ends. Germline CDR1 reads SGHNT; CDR2 reads YYREEE (reference sequence). CDR3 size: 16 residues. CDR3 residues: CASSFSGDLAKNIQYF. The CDR3 nucleotides are TGTGCCAGCAGCTTTTCCGGGGATCTAGCCAAAAACATTCAGTACTTC.

This sequence joins TRBV13 and TRBJ2-7; 8 positions agree with TRBD1. V lost 8 bases to trimming and J lost 0 bases; unmatched junction nucleotides: 30. The CDR3 length is 22 residues. CDR1 is PRHDT, CDR2 FYEKMQ, per germline (reference sequence). Written as DNA, the CDR3 is TGTGCCAGCGGGGAGAGCTCCTTGGACAGGGCCCAGCGGAGGACACACTCCTACGAGCAGTACTTC. Its translation is CASGESSLDRAQRRTHSYEQYF.

The V call is TRBV6-1, the J call TRBJ2-5; no definite D call. Trimming pared 0 bases from V and 13 bases from J, leaving 15 bases between. From germline, CDR1 is MNHNS and CDR2 SASEGT. The CDR3 is 13 amino acids. The CDR3 sequence: CASSEADDSLAYF. The CDR3 coding sequence is TGTGCCAGCAGTGAAGCGGATGACTCTTTGGCGTACTTC.

The genes are TRBV7-2 and TRBJ2-7; TRBD2 agrees at 14 bases. With 2 bases clipped from V and 0 bases from J, the junction kept 6 bases outside the gene matches. This CDR3 spans 18 amino acids. The germline V gene has CDR1 SGHTA and CDR2 FQGNSA. The CDR3 here is CASSLIRLAGGTSYEQYF. The CDR3 DNA is TGTGCCAGCAGCTTAATTCGACTAGCGGGAGGGACCTCCTACGAGCAGTACTTC.

This clone was detected only a few times. The chain couples TRBV4-3 to TRBJ2-1, with 13 nucleotides matching TRBD2. Per the germline V gene, CDR1 is LGHNA and CDR2 is YSLEER. Trimming took 4 bases from V and 8 from J; bases not matched to a gene: 11. The CDR3 contains 17 residues. CDR3 amino acids: CASSPRTSGSLADEQFF. The CDR3 coding sequence is TGCGCCAGCAGCCCCAGGACTAGCGGGAGCCTAGCGGATGAGCAGTTCTTC.

The J gene is TRBJ2-1, the V gene TRBV30; 10 nucleotides agree with TRBD2. Germline lookup yields CDR1 GTSNPN and CDR2 SVGIG (reference sequence). The CDR3 is 15 amino acids. The V gene end was trimmed by 5 bases and the J gene end by 8 bases; junction bases not matched to a gene: 12. CDR3 coding DNA: TGTGCCTGGGCCCTCGGAGCGGGAGGGCAGGATGAGCAGTTCTTC. Protein sequence: CAWALGAGGQDEQFF.

The count of this clone is one. The rearrangement joins TRBV28 to TRBJ2-3, with D possibly being TRBD2 (6 bases). The length of the CDR3 is 14 residues. Germline V gene lookup returns CDR1 MDHEN and CDR2 SYDVKM. V was cut by 1 base and J by 4 bases, with 9 bases left in between. CDR3 nucleotides: TGTGCCAGCAGTTTATTGTGGGGGGCAGATACGCAGTATTTT. Translating gives CASSLLWGADTQYF.

The chain couples TRBV6-5 to TRBJ2-7; 10 nucleotides agree with TRBD2. Germline V gene sequence: CDR1 MNHEY, CDR2 SVGAGI. Trimming removed 3 bases from V and 2 bases from J; junction bases left unmatched: 1. The CDR3 length is 14 residues. CDR3 sequence reads: CASSYGTSAYEQYF. The CDR3 DNA is TGTGCCAGCAGTTATGGGACTAGCGCCTACGAGCAGTACTTC.

The rearrangement uses TRBV7-2 and TRBJ2-7; a possible D gene is TRBD2 (5 bases). From germline, CDR1 is SGHTA and CDR2 FQGNSA. Trimming pared 5 bases from V and 4 bases from J, leaving 18 bases between. CDR3 length: 15 amino acids. The DNA for the CDR3 is TGTGCCAGCAGCCCCCCCGGGGAGCGTCCGTACGAGCAGTACTTC. Residues: CASSPPGERPYEQYF.

The chain links TRBV5-1 to TRBJ2-3, with TRBD2 as a possible D gene (5 bases). The CDR3 has 16 amino acids. V was trimmed by 2 bases and J by 1 base, leaving 14 bases between them. In germline, CDR1 is SGHRS, CDR2 YFSETQ. CDR3 nucleotide sequence: TGCGCCAGCAGCTTTAGGCCTGGACTGTGCACAGATACGCAGTATTTT. Translated, it gives CASSFRPGLCTDTQYF.

In this sample, this clone turned up once. The V and J genes are TRBV27 and TRBJ2-3; the D gene is possibly TRBD1 (5 bases). Germline CDR1 is MNHEY and CDR2 is SMNVEV (reference sequence). V shed 5 bases and J shed 4 bases, with 13 bases lying between them. This CDR3 comprises 14 residues. The CDR3 loop reads CASSPHLGPDTQYF. In nucleotides, the CDR3 is TGTGCCAGCAGTCCGCATCTGGGGCCAGATACGCAGTATTTT.

The chain links TRBV4-1 to TRBJ2-1; D is possibly TRBD2 (5 bases). The germline CDR1 and CDR2 sequences are MGHRA and YSYEKL. Trimming removed 1 base from V and 4 bases from J, with 5 bases in between. The CDR3 spans 13 residues. CDR3 nucleotides: TGCGCCAGCAGCCAAGCGGGGTACAATGAGCAGTTCTTC. Translated: CASSQAGYNEQFF.

The J gene is TRBJ2-7, the V gene TRBV2; a possible D gene is TRBD1 (6 bases). Looked up from germline, CDR1 is SNHLY and CDR2 is FYNNEI. The CDR3 loop spans 13 amino acids. V dropped 4 bases and J dropped 3 bases, with 10 bases sitting between them. Written as DNA, the CDR3 is TGTGCCAGCAGTGTAACAGGGAACTACGAGCAGTACTTC. It translates to CASSVTGNYEQYF.

In DNA form, the CDR3 reads TGCGCCAGCAGCCAGACGCAAAGCGGGAGAGGAACGAGGGACACCGGGGAGCTGTTTTTT. This encodes CASSQTQSGRGTRDTGELFF. This chain uses TRBV4-3 with TRBJ2-2, with 8 bases lining up with TRBD2. The CDR3 is 20 amino acids. Germline assignment: CDR1 LGHNA and CDR2 YSLEER. Trimming removed 3 bases from V and 3 bases from J; junction bases left unmatched: 18.

This chain connects TRBV19 to TRBJ2-2, with TRBD1 identical over 7 bases. CDR3 length equals 14 residues. V was pared by 7 bases and J by 6 bases, with 8 bases of the junction left unmatched. From germline, CDR1 is LNHDA and CDR2 SQIVND (reference sequence). CDR3 loop: CASKGDRVAGELFF. The CDR3 coding sequence is TGTGCCAGTAAGGGTGACAGGGTGGCCGGGGAGCTGTTTTTT.

The V gene is TRBV6-9, the J gene TRBJ2-3; maybe TRBD1 (5 bases). Germline V gives CDR1 MNHGY, CDR2 SVAAGI. The CDR3 is 11 residues long. The V gene lost 7 bases and the J gene lost 6 bases, with 8 bases spanning the gap. The CDR3 DNA reads as TGTGCCAGCAAAGGACACGATACGCAGTATTTT. Encoded protein: CASKGHDTQYF.

The rearrangement uses TRBV10-3 and TRBJ2-1, with 15 bases identical to TRBD2. Looked up from germline, CDR1 is ENHRY and CDR2 is SYGVKD. The CDR3 spans 19 residues. J lost 1 base, V lost 4 bases, and 8 bases had no gene match. In nucleotides, the CDR3 is TGTGCCATCAGTGCTGGACTAGCGGGAGGGCCGGGGTCCTACAATGAGCAGTTCTTC. Residues: CAISAGLAGGPGSYNEQFF.

The chain couples TRBV6-1 to TRBJ2-1; D is perhaps TRBD2 (5 bases). The V end lost 1 base, the J end lost 0 bases, and 7 bases lay between the germline ends. Germline lookup yields CDR1 MNHNS and CDR2 SASEGT. The CDR3 is made up of 15 amino acids. The CDR3 nucleotides are TGTGCCAGCAGTGAAGGGAGGAGCTCCTACAATGAGCAGTTCTTC. Translating it yields CASSEGRSSYNEQFF.